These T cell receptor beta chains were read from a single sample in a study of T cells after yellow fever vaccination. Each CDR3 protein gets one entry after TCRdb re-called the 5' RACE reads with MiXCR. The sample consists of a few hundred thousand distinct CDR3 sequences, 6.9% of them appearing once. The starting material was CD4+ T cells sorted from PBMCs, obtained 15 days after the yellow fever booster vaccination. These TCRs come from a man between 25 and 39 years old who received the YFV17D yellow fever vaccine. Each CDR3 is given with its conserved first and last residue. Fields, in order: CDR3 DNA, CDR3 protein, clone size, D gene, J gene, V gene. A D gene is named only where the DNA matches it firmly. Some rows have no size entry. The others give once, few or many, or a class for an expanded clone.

TGTGCCAGCTCCGGGGACCTTATGCAGCCCCAGCATTTT	CASSGDLMQPQHF	few	NA	TRBJ1-5	TRBV6-2/TRBV6-3
TGTGCCAGCAGTGTAGAAGCCGGGACTAGCTCTTACAATGAGCAGTTCTTC	CASSVEAGTSSYNEQFF	NA	TRBD2	TRBJ2-1	TRBV6-1
TGTGCCAGCAGTTACCAGGGGGCGGGCACTGAAGCTTTCTTT	CASSYQGAGTEAFF	few	TRBD1	TRBJ1-1	TRBV5-6
TGTGCCAGCAGCCCAGGTCCTTGGACCGGGGAGCTGTTTTTT	CASSPGPWTGELFF	few	NA	TRBJ2-2	TRBV7-2
TGTGCCAGCAGTTACGCAGCAACTAAGGATACGCAGTATTTT	CASSYAATKDTQYF	NA	NA	TRBJ2-3	TRBV6-2/TRBV6-3
TGTGCCAGCAGTGAAACGGGAGGAACAGATACGCAGTATTTT	CASSETGGTDTQYF	few	TRBD2	TRBJ2-3	TRBV6-1
TGCAGTGTTGCTACCCTATCCCTCGAGCAGTACTTC	CSVATLSLEQYF	NA	NA	TRBJ2-7	TRBV20-1
TGTGCCAGCACCCCCCTGGGTACAGATACGCAGTATTTT	CASTPLGTDTQYF	many	NA	TRBJ2-3	TRBV12-3/TRBV12-4
TGTGCCAGCAGACTTCAGCGGACTAGCGTACCCTACAATGAGCAGTTCTTC	CASRLQRTSVPYNEQFF	NA	TRBD2	TRBJ2-1	TRBV12-3/TRBV12-4
TGTGCCAGCAGCTTAACAGGGACCTGGGGCGAGCAGTACTTC	CASSLTGTWGEQYF	few	NA	TRBJ2-7	TRBV7-2
TGCAGTGCTAGAATAATTGGCTCCTCAAATTCATACGAGCAGTACTTC	CSARIIGSSNSYEQYF	NA	NA	TRBJ2-7	TRBV20-1
TGTGCCACTAACGGACAGCTGAACACTGAAGCTTTCTTT	CATNGQLNTEAFF	few	NA	TRBJ1-1	TRBV7-9
TGCAGTGCCAGAGACGGGGAAAGGGTCAATGAGCAGTTCTTC	CSARDGERVNEQFF	NA	NA	TRBJ2-1	TRBV20-1
TGTGCCAGCAGTACTAGCGCCAACACCGGGGAGCTGTTTTTT	CASSTSANTGELFF	NA	TRBD2	TRBJ2-2	TRBV5-6
TGCGCCAGCAAAGGGGCGGACGGAGCTTTTGGGACCCAGTACTTC	CASKGADGAFGTQYF	few	NA	TRBJ2-5	TRBV5-1
TGCGCCAGCAGCCAAGAAGGGTCAGATACGCAGTATTTT	CASSQEGSDTQYF	many	NA	TRBJ2-3	TRBV4-3
TGCAGTGCTAGGGGGGGACAATCCTATGGCTACACCTTC	CSARGGQSYGYTF	many	NA	TRBJ1-2	TRBV20-1